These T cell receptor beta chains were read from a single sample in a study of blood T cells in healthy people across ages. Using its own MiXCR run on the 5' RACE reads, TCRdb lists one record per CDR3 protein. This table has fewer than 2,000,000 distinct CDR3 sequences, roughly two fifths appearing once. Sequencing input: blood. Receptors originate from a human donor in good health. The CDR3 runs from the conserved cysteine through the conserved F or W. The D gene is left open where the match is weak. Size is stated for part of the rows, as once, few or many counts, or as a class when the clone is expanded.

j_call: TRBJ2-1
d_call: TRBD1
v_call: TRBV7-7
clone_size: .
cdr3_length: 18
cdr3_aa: CASSLGRPSDRARNEQFF
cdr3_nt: TGTGCCAGCAGCTTAGGGAGGCCTTCTGACAGGGCTCGCAATGAGCAGTTCTTC

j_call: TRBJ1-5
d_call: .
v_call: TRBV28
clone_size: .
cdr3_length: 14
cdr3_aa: CASSPVRGWQPQHF
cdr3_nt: TGTGCCAGCAGCCCCGTAAGGGGCTGGCAGCCCCAGCATTTT

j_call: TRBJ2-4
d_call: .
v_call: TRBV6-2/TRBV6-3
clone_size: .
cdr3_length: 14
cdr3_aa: CASSYDRLKNIQYF
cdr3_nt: TGTGCCAGCAGTTATGACAGACTTAAAAACATTCAGTACTTC

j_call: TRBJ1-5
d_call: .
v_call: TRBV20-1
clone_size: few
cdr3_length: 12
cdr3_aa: CSAYTPNQPQHF
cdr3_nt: TGCAGTGCTTACACGCCAAATCAGCCCCAGCATTTT

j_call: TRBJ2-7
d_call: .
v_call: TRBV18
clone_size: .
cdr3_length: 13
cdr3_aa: CASSPTDTYEQYF
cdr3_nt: TGTGCCAGCTCACCGACGGACACCTACGAGCAGTACTTC

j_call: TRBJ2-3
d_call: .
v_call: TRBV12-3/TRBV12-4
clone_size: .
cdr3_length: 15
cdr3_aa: CASTPPGRSTDTQYF
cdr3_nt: TGTGCCAGCACCCCCCCTGGACGGAGCACAGATACGCAGTATTTT

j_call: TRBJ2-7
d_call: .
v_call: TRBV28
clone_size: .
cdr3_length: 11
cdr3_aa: CASTESYEQYF
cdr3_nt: TGTGCCAGCACCGAATCCTACGAGCAGTACTTC

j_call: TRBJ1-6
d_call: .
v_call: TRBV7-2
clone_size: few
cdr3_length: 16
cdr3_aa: CASSLGRGRDNSPLHF
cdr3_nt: TGTGCCAGCAGCTTAGGGCGGGGACGGGATAATTCACCCCTCCACTTT

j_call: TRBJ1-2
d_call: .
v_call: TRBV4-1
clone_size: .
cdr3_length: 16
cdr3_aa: CASSQGLEGINYGYTF
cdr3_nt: TGCGCCAGCAGCCAAGGATTAGAAGGGATTAACTATGGCTACACCTTC

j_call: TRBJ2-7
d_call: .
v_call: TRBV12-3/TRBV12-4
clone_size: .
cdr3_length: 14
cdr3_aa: CASSLEGKIYEQYF
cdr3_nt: TGTGCCAGCAGTTTGGAAGGAAAGATCTACGAGCAGTACTTC

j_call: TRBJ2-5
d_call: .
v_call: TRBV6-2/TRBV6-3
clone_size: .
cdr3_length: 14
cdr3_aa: CASSYSYTGETQYF
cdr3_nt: TGTGCCAGCAGTTACTCGTATACCGGAGAGACCCAGTACTTC

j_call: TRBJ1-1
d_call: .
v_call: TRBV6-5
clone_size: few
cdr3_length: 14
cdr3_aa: CASSYRPMNTEAFF
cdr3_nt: TGTGCCAGCAGTTATCGCCCGATGAACACTGAAGCTTTCTTT

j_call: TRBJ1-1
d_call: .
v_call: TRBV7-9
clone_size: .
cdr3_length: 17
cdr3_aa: CASSLARGGRGQTEAFF
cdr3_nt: TGTGCCAGCAGCTTAGCGAGGGGGGGCAGGGGCCAGACAGAAGCTTTCTTT

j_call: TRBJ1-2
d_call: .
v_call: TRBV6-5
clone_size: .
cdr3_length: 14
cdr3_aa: CASSLEGYSYGYTF
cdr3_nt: TGTGCCAGCAGTTTAGAGGGGTACAGCTATGGCTACACCTTC

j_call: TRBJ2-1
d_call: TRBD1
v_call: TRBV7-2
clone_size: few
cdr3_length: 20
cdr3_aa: CASSLPGTGKLRRSYNEQFF
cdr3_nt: TGTGCCAGCAGCCTACCCGGGACAGGGAAGTTACGACGGTCCTACAATGAGCAGTTCTTC

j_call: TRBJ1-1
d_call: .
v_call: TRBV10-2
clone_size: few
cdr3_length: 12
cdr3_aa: CASKGDTSRAFF
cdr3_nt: TGCGCCAGCAAGGGGGATACGTCTCGAGCTTTCTTT

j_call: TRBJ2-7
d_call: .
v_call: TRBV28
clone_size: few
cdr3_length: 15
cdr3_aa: CASSPTTHKDYGQYF
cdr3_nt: TGTGCCAGCAGCCCTACGACACATAAGGACTACGGGCAGTACTTC

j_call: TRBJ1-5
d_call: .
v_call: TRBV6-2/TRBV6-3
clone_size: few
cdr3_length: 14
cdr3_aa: CASSYTHRDQPQHF
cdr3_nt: TGTGCCAGCAGTTACACTCACAGAGACCAGCCCCAGCATTTT

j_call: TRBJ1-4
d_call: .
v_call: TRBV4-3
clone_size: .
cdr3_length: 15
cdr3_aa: CASSQGIPAAEKLFF
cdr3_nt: TGCGCCAGCAGCCAAGGTATCCCGGCAGCTGAAAAACTGTTTTTT

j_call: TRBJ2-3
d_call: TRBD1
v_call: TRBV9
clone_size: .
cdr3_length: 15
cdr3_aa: CASSVYGQGTDTQYF
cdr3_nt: TGTGCCAGCAGCGTGTACGGACAGGGAACAGATACGCAGTATTTT

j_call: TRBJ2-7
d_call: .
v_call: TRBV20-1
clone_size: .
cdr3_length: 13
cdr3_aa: CSGGNRDSYEQYF
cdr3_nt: TGCAGTGGGGGTAACAGGGATTCCTACGAGCAGTACTTC

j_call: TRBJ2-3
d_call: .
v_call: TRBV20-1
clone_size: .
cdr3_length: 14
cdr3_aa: CSAKGPVSTDTQYF
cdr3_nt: TGCAGTGCTAAAGGTCCCGTAAGCACAGATACGCAGTATTTT

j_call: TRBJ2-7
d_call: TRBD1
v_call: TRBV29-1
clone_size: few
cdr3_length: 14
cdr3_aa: CSVAPTGTGNEQYF
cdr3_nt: TGCAGCGTTGCCCCCACCGGGACAGGGAACGAGCAGTACTTC

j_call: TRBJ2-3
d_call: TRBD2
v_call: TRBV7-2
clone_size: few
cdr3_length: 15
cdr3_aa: CASSLSVGGADTQYF
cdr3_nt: TGTGCCAGCAGCTTAAGCGTCGGGGGGGCAGATACGCAGTATTTT

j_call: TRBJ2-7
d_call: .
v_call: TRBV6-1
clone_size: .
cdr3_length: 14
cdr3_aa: CASSDPLGAFEQYF
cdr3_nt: TGTGCCAGCAGTGATCCGTTAGGGGCATTTGAGCAGTACTTC

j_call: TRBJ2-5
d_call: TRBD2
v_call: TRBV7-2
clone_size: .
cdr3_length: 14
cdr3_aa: CASSRPGLAGEQYF
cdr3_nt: TGTGCCAGCAGCAGGCCGGGACTAGCGGGAGAGCAGTACTTC

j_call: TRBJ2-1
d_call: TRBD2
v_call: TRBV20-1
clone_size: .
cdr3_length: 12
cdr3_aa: CSASGGAREQFF
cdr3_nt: TGCAGTGCTAGCGGGGGGGCCCGAGAGCAGTTCTTC

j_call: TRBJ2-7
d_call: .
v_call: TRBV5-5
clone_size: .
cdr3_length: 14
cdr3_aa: CASSLQPLDYEQYF
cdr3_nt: TGTGCCAGCAGCTTACAGCCCCTAGACTACGAGCAGTACTTC

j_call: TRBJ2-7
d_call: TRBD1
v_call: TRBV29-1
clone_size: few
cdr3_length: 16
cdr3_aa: CSVVFSGTGVEDEQYF
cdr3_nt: TGCAGCGTTGTTTTCTCTGGGACAGGGGTGGAGGACGAGCAGTACTTC

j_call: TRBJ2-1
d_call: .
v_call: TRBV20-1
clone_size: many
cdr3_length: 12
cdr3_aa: CSALDTHNEQFF
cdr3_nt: TGCAGTGCTCTCGACACTCACAATGAGCAGTTCTTC

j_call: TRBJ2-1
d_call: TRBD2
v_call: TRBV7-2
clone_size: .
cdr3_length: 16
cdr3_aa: CASSLGIGGGAGEQFF
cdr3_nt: TGTGCCAGCAGCTTAGGGATAGGCGGGGGGGCAGGTGAGCAGTTCTTC

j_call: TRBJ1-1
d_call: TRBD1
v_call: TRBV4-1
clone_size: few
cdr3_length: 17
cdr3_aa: CASSQEAGTESFTEAFF
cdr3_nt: TGCGCCAGCAGCCAAGAAGCCGGGACAGAGAGTTTCACTGAAGCTTTCTTT

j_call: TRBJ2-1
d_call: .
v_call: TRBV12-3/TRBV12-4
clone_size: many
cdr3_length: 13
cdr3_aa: CASSSGLLKEQFF
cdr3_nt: TGTGCCAGCAGTAGCGGGCTACTTAAGGAGCAGTTCTTC

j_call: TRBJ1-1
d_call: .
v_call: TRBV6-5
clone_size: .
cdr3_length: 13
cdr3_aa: CASSSAANTEAFF
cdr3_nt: TGTGCCAGCAGTTCGGCAGCGAACACTGAAGCTTTCTTT

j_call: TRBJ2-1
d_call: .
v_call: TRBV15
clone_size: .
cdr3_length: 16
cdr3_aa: CATSREWGRTYNEQFF
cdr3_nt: TGTGCCACCAGCAGAGAATGGGGGAGGACCTACAATGAGCAGTTCTTC

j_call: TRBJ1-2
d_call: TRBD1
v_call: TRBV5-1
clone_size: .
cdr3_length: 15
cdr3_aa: CASSLDRDRGYGYTF
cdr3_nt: TGCGCCAGCAGCTTAGATCGGGACAGGGGGTATGGCTACACCTTC

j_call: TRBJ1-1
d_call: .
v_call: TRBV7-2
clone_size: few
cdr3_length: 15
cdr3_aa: CASSLGGGALLGAFF
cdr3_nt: TGTGCCAGCAGCTTAGGTGGGGGAGCACTTTTAGGAGCTTTCTTT

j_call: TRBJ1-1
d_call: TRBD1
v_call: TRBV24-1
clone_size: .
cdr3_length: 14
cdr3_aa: CATRSGTANTEAFF
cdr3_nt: TGTGCCACCAGATCCGGGACAGCGAACACTGAAGCTTTCTTT

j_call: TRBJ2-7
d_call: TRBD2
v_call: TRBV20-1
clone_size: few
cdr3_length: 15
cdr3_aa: CSASQLAGRSYEQYF
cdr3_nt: TGCAGTGCTTCGCAGCTAGCGGGGCGCTCCTACGAGCAGTACTTC

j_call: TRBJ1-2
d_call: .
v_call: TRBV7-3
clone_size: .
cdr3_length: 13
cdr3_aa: CASSSTQGTGYTF
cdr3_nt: TGTGCCAGCAGCTCTACTCAGGGAACTGGCTACACCTTC

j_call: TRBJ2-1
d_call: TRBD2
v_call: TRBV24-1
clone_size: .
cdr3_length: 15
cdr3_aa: CATSASGGTYNEQFF
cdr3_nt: TGTGCCACCAGTGCAAGCGGGGGGACCTACAATGAGCAGTTCTTC

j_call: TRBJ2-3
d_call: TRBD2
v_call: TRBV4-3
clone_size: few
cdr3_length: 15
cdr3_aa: CASSQASGFTDTQYF
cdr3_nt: TGCGCCAGCAGCCAAGCTAGCGGTTTCACAGATACGCAGTATTTT

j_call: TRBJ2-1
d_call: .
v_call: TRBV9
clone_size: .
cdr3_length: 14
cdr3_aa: CASSVDYPINEQFF
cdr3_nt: TGTGCCAGCAGCGTTGACTATCCTATCAATGAGCAGTTCTTC

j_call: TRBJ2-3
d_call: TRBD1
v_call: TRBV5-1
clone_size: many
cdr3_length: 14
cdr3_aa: CASSFGQDSDTQYF
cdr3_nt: TGCGCCAGCAGCTTCGGACAGGACTCAGATACGCAGTATTTT